These T cell receptor beta chains were read from a single sample in a study of blood T cell repertoires in COVID-19. Using immunoSEQ multiplex PCR, the repertoire was profiled, and TCRdb retains in-frame clones only, with some absent. Among approximately 270,000 clones listed, 80% to 90% were seen once. Sequencing was performed on peripheral blood. The receptor set was obtained from a woman in her 70s with acute or convalescent COVID-19. Both conserved end residues are part of each CDR3.

v_call cdr3_aa
TRBV30 CAWSVPSFKPPRGETSSPGGELFF
TRBV6-5 CASSTGGTEAFF
TRBV6-5 CASRAGTGELFF
TRBV5-8 CASSPELVQETQYF
TRBV19 CASKENSGNTIYF
TRBV6-5 CASSSHRGLMNTEAFF
TRBV4-1 CASSQQRSGNTIYF
TRBV18 CASSPPGNNYGYTF
TRBV6-2/TRBV6-3 CASSGGQGSYGYTF
TRBV6-5 CASSYSVHRAYGYTF
TRBV18 CASSPSFYYEQYF
TRBV7-9 CASSSGNQPQHF
TRBV6-5 CASRKPGLAHNEQFF
TRBV7-7 CASSLGGGQEQFF
TRBV15 CATSGTWGSRQGIQPQHF
TRBV10-3 CAISESTPTANSYNEQFF
TRBV15 CATSSRQGAPDTQYF
TRBV7-8 CASSLAGGQPWNEQFF
TRBV27 CASSLRDTQYF
TRBV7-9 CASSPPGQGNTGELFF
TRBV12-3/TRBV12-4 CASRDRIGRLNF
TRBV12-3/TRBV12-4 CASSQGAPDTQYF
TRBV18 CASSTLGGLNTEAFF
TRBV10-3 CAISGHTGGTEAFF
TRBV7-9 CASSPSGGAPGYTF
TRBV5-1 CASSPGTGGADTQYF
TRBV30 CAWSVLMNTEAFF
TRBV5-4 CASSFPQQQETQYF
TRBV19 CASSIEQGNQPQHF
TRBV11-2 CASSTDTGRAEKLFF
TRBV18 CASSPRTGAEEAFF
TRBV27 CASSLSGRGEQYF
TRBV29-1 CSVIHRGSYEQYF
TRBV2 CARTGGRNGYTF
TRBV5-1 CASTSGGGAYNEQFF
TRBV3-1/TRBV3-2 CASSQLASTDTQYF
TRBV9 CASSVISRGDYGYTF
TRBV9 CASSLEAGGPLNTGELFF
TRBV4-2 CASSQDYGQPNYGYTF
TRBV30 CAWSVQPTGELFF
TRBV5-4 CASSLVGGSYNSPLHF
TRBV2 CASWAGGPYQPQHF
TRBV18 CASSLPVVTNEKLFF
TRBV5-6 CASIAQLRSSYNEQFF
TRBV4-1 CASSYNTQGTYEQYF